The clone carrying this TCR beta chain was detected only a few times. This entry comes from a study of identical twins. A single record per CDR3 protein comes from TCRdb applying MiXCR to the 5' RACE reads. The sample records 700,000 to 950,000 distinct CDR3 sequences, about 12% being singletons. The CDR3 consists of 14 residues. J lost 3 bases, V lost 5 bases, and 5 bases had no gene match. Germline values: CDR1 SEHNR, CDR2 FQNEAQ (reference sequence). These data also featured in a second study, about yellow fever vaccine responses in identical twins.

This rearrangement joins TRBV7-9 to TRBJ1-1, with 8 bases lining up with TRBD1. The receptor was isolated from a woman aged 18 to 35 in good health. The sequencing sample was made of PBMCs. CDR3 sequence reads: CASSTDREDTEAFF. CDR3 DNA: TGTGCCAGCAGCACGGACAGGGAAGACACTGAAGCTTTCTTT.